The 15 T cell receptor beta chains given below trace back to one sample, sequenced in a study of human T cells and chemical hapten exposure. As for time point: pre-sensitization, week 0. The treatment denotes: therapeutic diphenylcyclopropenone sensitization with weekly scalp DPC. TCRdb reanalysed the RACE reads using MiXCR and keeps one entry per CDR3 protein. The sample carries roughly 100,000 distinct CDR3 sequences, around 10% recorded once. Sequences were derived from whole blood, sampled in connection with sensitization to the hapten diphenylcyclopropenone (DPC). These receptor sequences come from a woman aged 40 to 50 with alopecia areata. Some clones in this sample may be carry-over from other donors' samples.

The sample holds many counts of this clonotype. V is TRBV13 and J is TRBJ2-5, with D possibly being TRBD1 (6 bases). This CDR3 contains 14 residues. With 5 bases removed from V and 2 bases from J, the gap between germline ends came to 12 bases. Germline V gene sequence: CDR1 PRHDT, CDR2 FYEKMQ (reference sequence). CDR3: CASSIQGTQETQYF. The DNA for the CDR3 is TGTGCCAGCAGCATACAGGGAACACAAGAGACCCAGTACTTC. Full variable domain (outside the CDR3, taken from reference TRBV13 and TRBJ2-5): AAGVIQSPRHLIKEKRETATLKCYPIPRHDTVYWYQQGPGQDPQFLISFYEKMQSDKGSIPDRFSAQQFSDYHSELNMSSLELGDSALYFCASSIQGTQETQYFGPGTRLLVL.

This clonotype was counted many times. This chain links TRBV21-1 with TRBJ1-6. TRBV21-1 is reported as a pseudogene. The CDR3 extends over 15 amino acids. CDR3 region: CASSSSDSDNSPLHF. CDR3 coding DNA: TGTGCCAGCAGCAGTTCTGATTCAGATAATTCACCCCTCCACTTT.

This clonotype was counted ten times or more. The V gene is TRBV7-9, the J gene TRBJ1-5; 8 bases agree with TRBD1. V trimming: 1 base; J trimming: 15 bases; junction bases outside the gene matches: 11. There are 14 residues in the CDR3. Germline CDR1 reads SEHNR; CDR2 reads FQNEAQ (reference sequence). CDR3 sequence reads: CASSLGTGPSVWHF. DNA of the CDR3: TGTGCCAGCAGCTTAGGGACAGGGCCCTCCGTCTGGCATTTT. Full variable domain (outside the CDR3, taken from reference TRBV7-9 and TRBJ1-5): DTGVSQNPRHKITKRGQNVTFRCDPISEHNRLYWYRQTLGQGPEFLTYFQNEAQLEKSRLLSDRFSAERPKGSFSTLEIQRTEQGDSAMYLCASSLGTGPSVWHFGDGTRLSIL.

In this sample, this clonotype turned up a few times. The gene calls are TRBV6-2 or TRBV6-3 and TRBJ2-7; D is unclear. With 7 bases removed from V and 6 bases from J, the gap between germline ends came to 19 bases. CDR1 and CDR2 from the germline V gene are MNHEY and SVGEGT. The CDR3 extends over 14 amino acids. CDR3 amino acids: CASTLSAGGGEQYF. The CDR3 DNA reads as TGTGCCAGCACGTTATCCGCCGGCGGCGGCGAGCAGTACTTC.

This clonotype was detected ten times or more. The rearrangement uses TRBV11-1 and TRBJ2-1; perhaps TRBD1 as D (6 bases). This CDR3 comprises 15 residues. V shed 4 bases and J shed 5 bases, with 15 bases lying between them. In germline, CDR1 is SGHAT, CDR2 FQDESV (reference sequence). The CDR3 loop is CASSSWTARNNEQFF. CDR3 nucleotide sequence: TGTGCCAGCAGCTCGTGGACAGCTCGGAACAATGAGCAGTTCTTC.

The chain recombines TRBV2 with TRBJ2-1; D is uncertain. Germline V CDR1 and CDR2: SNHLY, FYNNEI. V was pared by 2 bases and J by 8 bases, with 10 bases between. This CDR3 has 13 amino acids. CDR3: CASSEFPPYEQFF. CDR3 DNA: TGTGCCAGCAGTGAATTCCCCCCATATGAGCAGTTCTTC.

The chain carries TRBV20-1 and TRBJ1-2; D might be TRBD1 (5 bases). CDR1 and CDR2 (germline): DFQATT, SNEGSKA (reference sequence). This CDR3 has 13 amino acids. V lost 1 base to trimming and J lost 8 bases, with 14 bases between them. The chain's CDR3 is CSARVEAGYGYTF. The CDR3 DNA follows: TGCAGTGCTAGAGTTGAAGCAGGGTACGGCTACACCTTC.

This clonotype appeared a few times. V and J are TRBV9 and TRBJ1-3, with D possibly TRBD1 on 6 matching bases. The ends were cut back, 3 bases at V and 0 bases at J, with 10 bases in the middle. This CDR3 has 15 amino acids. The germline gives CDR1 SGDLS, CDR2 YYNGEE. The CDR3 spells CASSGTAFSGNTIYF. The CDR3 DNA is TGTGCCAGCAGCGGGACAGCCTTCTCTGGAAACACCATATATTTT.

V usage is TRBV29-1 and J usage is TRBJ2-7, with TRBD2 matching over 12 bases. The CDR3 spans 13 residues. V lost 7 bases and J lost 1; bases outside the gene matches: 2. CDR1 and CDR2 from the germline V gene are SQVTM and ANQGSEA. The chain's CDR3 is CSASGGASYEQYF. DNA of the CDR3: TGCAGCGCTAGCGGGGGGGCATCCTACGAGCAGTACTTC.

This clonotype was counted at least ten times. V is TRBV6-5 and J is TRBJ2-1; 11 bases line up with TRBD2. The CDR3 is 16 amino acids. Trimming took 6 bases from V and 2 from J; bases not matched to a gene: 6. From germline, CDR1 is MNHEY and CDR2 SVGAGI. The DNA for the CDR3 is TGTGCCAGCAGATTACAGACTAGCGGGGCCTACAATGAGCAGTTCTTC. It translates to CASRLQTSGAYNEQFF.

This clonotype was seen a few times. V usage is TRBV5-1 and J usage is TRBJ2-1; TRBD1 aligns across 7 bases. Looked up from germline, CDR1 is SGHRS and CDR2 is YFSETQ. CDR3 length: 15 residues. V gave up 0 bases and J gave up 3 bases; unmatched junction bases: 3. The chain's CDR3 is CASSLGGTVYNEQFF. CDR3 nucleotide sequence: TGCGCCAGCAGCTTGGGGGGGACAGTCTACAATGAGCAGTTCTTC.

This clonotype occurred a few times. This chain joins TRBV6-2 or TRBV6-3 and TRBJ2-1; D call uncertain. CDR1 is MNHEY, CDR2 SVGEGT, per germline. The CDR3 runs 14 residues. The V and J ends lost 5 bases and 9 bases respectively, with 17 bases between them. This CDR3 reads CASSLYPPRGEQFF. The CDR3, as DNA: TGTGCCAGCAGTCTATACCCCCCCCGCGGTGAGCAGTTCTTC.

About this clonotype itself: At one of its ends the junction is not consistent with the germline gene, which may arise from a read error. The chain joins TRBV6-1 to TRBJ1-5; D remains unclear. Germline V gives CDR1 MNHNS, CDR2 SASEGT. This CDR3 has 13 residues. CDR3 sequence: CSSSAGNYQPQHF. The CDR3 nucleotides are TGTTCCAGCAGTGCGGGGAACTATCAGCCCCAGCATTTT.

This chain connects TRBV7-2 to TRBJ1-2, with 9 bases aligning to TRBD1. J was trimmed by 3 bases and V by 3 bases; bases with no gene match: 8. The germline V gene has CDR1 SGHTA and CDR2 FQGNSA. The CDR3 contains 16 residues. CDR3 in DNA: TGTGCCAGCAGCTTGGGTTTACAGGGGGCGGACTATGGCTACACCTTC. It yields the protein CASSLGLQGADYGYTF.

This clonotype occurred many times. This rearrangement joins TRBV4-2 to TRBJ1-2; D is ambiguous. The CDR3 extends over 16 amino acids. Germline CDR1 LGHNA, CDR2 YNFKEQ. Trimming took 0 bases from V and 2 from J, leaving 13 bases between them. The CDR3 DNA reads as TGTGCCAGCAGCCAAGATCTACCCGGGTCGAACTATGGCTACACCTTC. Protein: CASSQDLPGSNYGYTF.